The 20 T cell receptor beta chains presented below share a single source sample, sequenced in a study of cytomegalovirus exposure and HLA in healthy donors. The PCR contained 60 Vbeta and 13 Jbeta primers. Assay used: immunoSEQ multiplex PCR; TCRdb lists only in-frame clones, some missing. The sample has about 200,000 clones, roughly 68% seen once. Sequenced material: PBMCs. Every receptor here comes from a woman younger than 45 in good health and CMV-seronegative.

The CDR3 DNA reads TGTGCCAGCAGTTCGTCGGGAGAGCAGTACTTC. Its protein product is CASSSSGEQYF. This rearrangement joins TRBV27 to TRBJ2-7; D is possibly TRBD2 (5 bases). This CDR3 contains 11 residues. V lost 4 bases and J 7 bases, leaving 8 bases between the germline ends. Germline V CDR1 and CDR2: MNHEY, SMNVEV (reference sequence).

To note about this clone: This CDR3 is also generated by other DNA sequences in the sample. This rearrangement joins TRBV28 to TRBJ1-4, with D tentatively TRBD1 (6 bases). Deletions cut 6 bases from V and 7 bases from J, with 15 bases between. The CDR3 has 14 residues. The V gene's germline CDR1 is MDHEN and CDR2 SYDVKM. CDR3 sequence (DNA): TGTGCCAGCAGGTCAGGGGACCCCACTGAAAAACTGTTTTTT. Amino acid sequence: CASRSGDPTEKLFF.

The CDR3 protein is CASSLEGGVSTDTQYF. The CDR3 DNA follows: TGCGCCAGCAGCTTGGAGGGAGGGGTGAGCACAGATACGCAGTATTTT. The rearrangement links TRBV5-1 to TRBJ2-3, with 7 bases lining up with TRBD2. The germline V gene encodes CDR1 SGHRS and CDR2 YFSETQ. V gave up 0 bases and J gave up 0 bases; unmatched junction bases: 4. CDR3 size: 16 residues.

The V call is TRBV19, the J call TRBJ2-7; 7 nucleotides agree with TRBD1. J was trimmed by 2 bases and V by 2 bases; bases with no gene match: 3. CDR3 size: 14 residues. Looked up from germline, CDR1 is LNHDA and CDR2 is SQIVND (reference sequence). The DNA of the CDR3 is TGTGCCAGTAGTATATTTCAGGGGGCCTACGAGCAGTACTTC. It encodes CASSIFQGAYEQYF. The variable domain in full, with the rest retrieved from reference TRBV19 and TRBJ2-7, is DGGITQSPKYLFRKEGQNVTLSCEQNLNHDAMYWYRQDPGQGLRLIYYSQIVNDFQKGDIAEGYSVSREKKESFPLTVTSAQKNPTAFYLCASSIFQGAYEQYFGPGTRLTVT.

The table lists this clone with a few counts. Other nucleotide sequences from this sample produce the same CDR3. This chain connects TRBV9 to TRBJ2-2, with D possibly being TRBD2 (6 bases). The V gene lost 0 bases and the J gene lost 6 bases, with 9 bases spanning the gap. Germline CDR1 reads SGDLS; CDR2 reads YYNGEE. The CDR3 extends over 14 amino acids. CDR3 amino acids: CASSVVGGAGELFF. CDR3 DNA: TGTGCCAGCAGCGTAGTAGGAGGGGCCGGGGAGCTGTTTTTT.

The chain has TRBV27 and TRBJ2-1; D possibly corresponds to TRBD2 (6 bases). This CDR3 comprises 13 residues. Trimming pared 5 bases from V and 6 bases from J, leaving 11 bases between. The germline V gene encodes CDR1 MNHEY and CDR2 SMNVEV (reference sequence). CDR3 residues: CASSLRGINEQFF. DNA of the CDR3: TGTGCCAGCAGTCTCCGCGGGATCAATGAGCAGTTCTTC.

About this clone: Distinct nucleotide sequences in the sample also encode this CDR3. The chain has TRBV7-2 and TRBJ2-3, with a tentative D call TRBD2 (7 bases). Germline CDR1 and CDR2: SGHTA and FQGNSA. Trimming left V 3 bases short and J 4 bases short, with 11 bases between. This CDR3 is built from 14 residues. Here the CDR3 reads CASSFGGRADTQYF. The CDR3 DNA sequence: TGTGCCAGCAGCTTCGGGGGGCGGGCAGATACGCAGTATTTT.

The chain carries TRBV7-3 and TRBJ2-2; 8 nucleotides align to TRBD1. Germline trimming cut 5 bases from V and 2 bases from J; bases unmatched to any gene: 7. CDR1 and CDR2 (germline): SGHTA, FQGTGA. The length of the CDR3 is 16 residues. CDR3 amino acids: CASSTTGGTNTGELFF. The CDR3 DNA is TGTGCCAGCAGCACCACAGGGGGTACCAACACCGGGGAGCTGTTTTTT.

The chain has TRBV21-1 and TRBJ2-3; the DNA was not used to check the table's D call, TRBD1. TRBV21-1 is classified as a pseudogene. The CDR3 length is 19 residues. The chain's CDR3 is CASSKVGEGQGDGTDTQYF. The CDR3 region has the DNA TGTGCCAGCAGCAAAGTGGGGGAGGGACAGGGGGATGGCACAGATACGCAGTATTTT.

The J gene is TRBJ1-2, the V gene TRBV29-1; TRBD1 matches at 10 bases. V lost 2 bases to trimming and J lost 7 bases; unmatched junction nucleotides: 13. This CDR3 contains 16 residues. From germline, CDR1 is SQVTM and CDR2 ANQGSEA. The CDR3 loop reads CSVENWDRGPASGYTF. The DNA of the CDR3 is TGCAGCGTTGAAAATTGGGACAGGGGCCCCGCTAGTGGCTACACCTTC.

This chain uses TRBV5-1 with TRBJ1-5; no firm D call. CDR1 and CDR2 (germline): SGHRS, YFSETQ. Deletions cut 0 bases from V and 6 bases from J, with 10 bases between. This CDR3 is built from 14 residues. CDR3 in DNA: TGCGCCAGCAGCTTGGGAGGAGGGTTTCAGCCCCAGCATTTT. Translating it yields CASSLGGGFQPQHF.

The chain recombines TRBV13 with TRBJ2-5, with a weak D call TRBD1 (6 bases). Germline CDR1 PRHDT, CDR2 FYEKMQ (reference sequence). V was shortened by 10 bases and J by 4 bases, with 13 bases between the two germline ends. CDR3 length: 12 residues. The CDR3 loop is CATNRVGETQYF. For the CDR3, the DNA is TGTGCCACCAACAGGGTCGGAGAGACCCAGTACTTC.

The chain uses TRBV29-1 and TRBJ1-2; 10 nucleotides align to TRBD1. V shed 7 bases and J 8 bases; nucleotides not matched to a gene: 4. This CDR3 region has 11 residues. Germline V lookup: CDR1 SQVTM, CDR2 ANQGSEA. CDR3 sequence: CSARTGGGYTF. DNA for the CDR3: TGCAGCGCCCGGACAGGGGGAGGCTACACCTTC.

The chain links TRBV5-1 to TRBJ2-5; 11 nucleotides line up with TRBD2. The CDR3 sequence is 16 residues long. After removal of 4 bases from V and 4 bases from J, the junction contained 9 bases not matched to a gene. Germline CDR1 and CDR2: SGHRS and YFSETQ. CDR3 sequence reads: CASSPQTSGMVETQYF. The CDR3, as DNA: TGCGCCAGCAGCCCTCAGACTAGCGGGATGGTAGAGACCCAGTACTTC.

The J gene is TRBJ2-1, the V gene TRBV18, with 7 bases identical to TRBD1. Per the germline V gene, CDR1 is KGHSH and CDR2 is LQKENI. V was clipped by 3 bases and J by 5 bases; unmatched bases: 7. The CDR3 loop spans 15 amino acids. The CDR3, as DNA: TGTGCCAGCTCACCCCGGGACAGCTCAAACAATGAGCAGTTCTTC. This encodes CASSPRDSSNNEQFF.

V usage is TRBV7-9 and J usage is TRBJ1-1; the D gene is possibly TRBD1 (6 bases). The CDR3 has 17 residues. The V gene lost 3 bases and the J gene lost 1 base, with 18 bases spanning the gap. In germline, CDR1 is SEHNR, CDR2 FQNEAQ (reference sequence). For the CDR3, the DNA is TGTGCCAGCAGCTTTGCACCTTTACGGACAGCGAACACTGAAGCTTTCTTT. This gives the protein CASSFAPLRTANTEAFF.

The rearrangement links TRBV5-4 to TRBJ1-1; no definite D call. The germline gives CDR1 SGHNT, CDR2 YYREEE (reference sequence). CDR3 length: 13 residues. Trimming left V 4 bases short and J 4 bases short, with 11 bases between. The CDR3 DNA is TGTGCCAGCAGCACTCCCCCCGGCACTGAAGCTTTCTTT. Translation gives CASSTPPGTEAFF.

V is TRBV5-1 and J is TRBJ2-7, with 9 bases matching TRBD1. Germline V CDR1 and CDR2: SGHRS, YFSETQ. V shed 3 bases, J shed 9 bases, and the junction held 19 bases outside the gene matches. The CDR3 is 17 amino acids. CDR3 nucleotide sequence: TGCGCCAGCAGCTCCGACCACGAGGGGACAGGGTTAGGTGGGCAGTACTTC. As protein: CASSSDHEGTGLGGQYF.

This CDR3 reads CASSKQGSRGTGELFF. CDR3 in DNA: TGTGCCAGTAGTAAACAGGGATCCCGCGGCACCGGGGAGCTGTTTTTT. V usage is TRBV19 and J usage is TRBJ2-2; D is perhaps TRBD1 (6 bases). V was shortened by 4 bases and J by 4 bases, with 16 bases between the two germline ends. Germline V gene data show CDR1 as LNHDA and CDR2 as SQIVND (reference sequence). This CDR3 contains 16 residues.

Here the CDR3 reads CASTSGAHNEQFF. The CDR3 region has the DNA TGTGCCAGCACTAGCGGAGCTCACAATGAGCAGTTCTTC. The V gene is TRBV6-1, the J gene TRBJ2-1; 7 nucleotides match TRBD2. V lost 7 bases, J lost 5 bases, and 5 bases stayed unmatched. The CDR3 is made up of 13 amino acids. Germline V gene lookup returns CDR1 MNHNS and CDR2 SASEGT.